The sequence of this T cell receptor beta chain was determined in a study of blood T cell repertoires in COVID-19 (TCRdb year 2020). Some background on the complete study: Samples from collaborators originated in the United States, Italy and Spain and spanned both the acute and convalescent phases of COVID-19. The material from the prospective study consisted of cDNA or gDNA derived from T cells, B-cell-depleted T cells, or PBMCs. The dataset comprised deeply sampled blood TCRbeta repertoires from subjects exposed to, actively infected with, or recovered from COVID-19. The repertoires were released in a freely available public database meant as a resource for research on the immune response to SARS-CoV-2. The samples were drawn from two sources: the first 160 participants of the ongoing ImmuneRACE study, and about 1,300 subjects contributed by 6 global collaborators. Sample metadata almost always included a de-identified subject ID, COVID-19 status, age in years and sex. Where available, HLA class I and class II types were taken from metadata supplied by the sample provider and were not determined by assay-based typing. General findings and caveats noted by the study authors: How much clinical and demographic metadata was included differed by source and by participant, and the metadata was provided uncurated.

Unmatched junction bases come to 2, with V trimmed by 6 bases and J by 4 bases. The CDR3 has 13 amino acids, counting the end cysteine and phenylalanine. Just the 39-base CDR3 DNA is kept, in frame starting at base 1. CDR1 and CDR2 were assigned from the germline V gene as KGHSH and LQKENI. In regard to this clone: The antigen it binds to is not known. No base qualities exist here, and no much larger clone lies one base off it.

TCRbeta CDR3 regions were amplified from genomic DNA using the immunoSEQ Assay, a bias-controlled multiplex PCR. On the authors' methods: The number of nucleated cells in each sample was estimated by amplification of reference gene primers within the assay. To quantify the absolute abundance of each unique TCRbeta CDR3 rearrangement, sequence reads were collapsed and filtered. For each sample, productive Simpson clonality was calculated as the square root of Simpson's diversity index across productive rearrangements. TCRdb limited this immuneACCESS table to in-frame rearrangements with V and J called. A share of clones is missing; checked studies link under half to unresolved V genes, and the rest is unexplained. V and J calls plus clone size are reproduced from that table; the DNA served to infer D and trimming. The sample includes 340,000 or so clones, with 80% to 90% observed a single time. The ten largest clones take up around 4% of the sample.

In the prospective study, participants were 18 to 89 years old, resided in approximately 25 geographic areas of the United States, and were enrolled through a virtual design. Cohort assignment in the prospective study relied on participant-reported clinical history from a screening survey and a study questionnaire. In the prospective study, whole blood, serum and a nasopharyngeal or oropharyngeal swab were collected from each participant by mobile phlebotomists. Over a roughly 2-month period, participants in the prospective study had the option of providing additional blood draws and questionnaires. Before DNA extraction, blood samples from the prospective study were shipped at room temperature or frozen.

Input material: PBMCs or T cells enriched from blood (not recorded which). The receptor chain draws on TRBV18 and TRBJ1-5, and TRBD1 matches 8 of the central bases. This clonotype was obtained from a woman aged 40-49 years with acute COVID-19. The DNA sequence is as follows: TGTGCCAGCTCGCGACAGGGGAATCAGCCCCAGCATTTT. Its translation reads: CASSRQGNQPQHF.